The present TCR beta chain was sequenced within a study of spatial heterogeneity in lung cancer. Time point of the sample: sample taken at primary tumor resection. No cell sorting; template was whole RNA from tumor, lung tissue or PBMC. Samples were donated by 72 untreated early-stage non-small cell lung cancer patients. Germline CDR1 is DFQATT and CDR2 is SNEGSKA (reference sequence). The CDR3 extends over 12 amino acids. V lost 3 bases, J lost 0 bases, and 4 bases lay in between. Overall study findings and caveats: Compared with follow-up, resection was when ubiquitous expanded tumor TCRs appeared in blood more.

This clonotype was recorded many times. Its target is not known. A unique molecular identifier was carried by every single TCR cDNA molecule. A single record per CDR3 protein comes from TCRdb applying MiXCR to the 5' RACE reads. The table has 25,000 or so distinct CDR3 sequences, around 8.4% seen once; the top ten hold about 34%. The material sequenced was PBMCs, taken at surgery. This chain connects TRBV20-1 to TRBJ2-3; D remains ambiguous. The source of this sequence is a female donor with early-stage non-small cell lung cancer. DNA of the CDR3: TGCAGTGCTAGGATTAGCACAGATACGCAGTATTTT. Protein product: CSARISTDTQYF.